A single sample is the source of the 6 T cell receptor beta chains below, sequenced in a study of shared clonotypes between healthy human individuals (dated by TCRdb to about 2020). CD8 naive samples were obtained by positive selection for CCR7 among CD45RO-negative cells, yielding a CD45RA+CCR7+ population from which TemRA cells were excluded. Receptors were amplified or captured by the immunoSEQ multiplex PCR assay. The table comes from immuneACCESS by way of TCRdb, which keeps in-frame sequences with V and J called. Part of the clones is missing from these tables; in studies checked, under half for an unresolved V gene and the rest for unknown reasons. This sample gives around 2.1 million clones in total; 93% of them show up just once. Around 1.7% of the sample rests with the top ten. The source material was naive CD8+ T cells from PBMCs. The cell subset or site label on this specimen signifies: CD45RA+CCR7+. The receptors shown here come from a man younger than 35 in good health. Some clones in this sample may be carry-over from other donors' samples.

In the case of this clone: The same CDR3 arises from other DNA sequences in this sample as well. The CDR3 nucleotides are TGTGCCAGCAGCGTAGTCCCGGGGGCCTACGAGCAGTACTTC. Protein product: CASSVVPGAYEQYF. The V gene is TRBV9, the J gene TRBJ2-7, with a weak D call TRBD2 (6 bases). The germline V gene encodes CDR1 SGDLS and CDR2 YYNGEE. CDR3 length: 14 amino acids. Deletions cut 0 bases from V and 2 bases from J, with 9 bases between.

The chain joins TRBV27 to TRBJ1-2, with D possibly being TRBD1 (6 bases). Trimming cost V 3 bases and J 4 bases, with 24 bases left between them. This CDR3 spans 18 amino acids. Germline-derived CDR1 and CDR2 are MNHEY and SMNVEV (reference sequence). The DNA of the CDR3 is TGTGCCAGCAGTTTCACCAGGACAGAACAAGGCCTTGGCTATGGCTACACCTTC. As protein: CASSFTRTEQGLGYGYTF.

The V call is TRBV10-1, the J call TRBJ1-2, with TRBD1 matching 7 bases. CDR3 size: 13 residues. V lost 8 bases, J lost 3 bases, and 6 bases stayed unmatched. Germline assignment: CDR1 WNHNN and CDR2 SYGVQD (reference sequence). CDR3 in amino acids: CASPGQAHYGYTF. In nucleotides, the CDR3 is TGCGCCAGCCCAGGACAGGCGCACTATGGCTACACCTTC.

The rearrangement uses TRBV7-9 and TRBJ1-3; a weak D match, TRBD1 (5 bases). This CDR3 contains 15 residues. CDR1 is SEHNR, CDR2 FQNEAQ, per germline (reference sequence). V lost 3 bases, J lost 2 bases, and 11 bases lay in between. The CDR3 nucleotides are TGTGCCAGCAGCTTTGGGGGAGGGCCTGGAAACACCATATATTTT. Translating it yields CASSFGGGPGNTIYF.

CDR3 in amino acids: CASFMGTPNTGELFF. DNA for the CDR3: TGTGCCAGCTTTATGGGGACCCCGAACACCGGGGAGCTGTTTTTT. The chain has TRBV5-5 and TRBJ2-2; D may correspond to TRBD1 or TRBD2 (5 bases each). The germline V and J ends were trimmed by 7 bases and 0 bases, with 13 bases remaining between them. Germline V gives CDR1 SGHKS, CDR2 YYEKEE (reference sequence). The CDR3 consists of 15 residues.

The chain joins TRBV19 to TRBJ1-1, with D perhaps TRBD1 (5 bases). CDR1 is LNHDA and CDR2 is SQIVND in the germline V gene (reference sequence). The V gene lost 6 bases and the J gene lost 3 bases, with 11 bases spanning the gap. The CDR3 consists of 13 residues. The CDR3 region is CASSTGAHTEAFF. The CDR3, as DNA: TGTGCCAGTAGCACCGGGGCACACACTGAAGCTTTCTTT.